Below are 15 T cell receptor beta chains sequenced from a single sample in a study of CXCR3-negative and CXCR3-positive naive CD8 T cells. The method, 5' RACE with UMI labels, was used to prepare the TRB cDNA libraries. No DNA is given; TCRdb re-called the 5' RACE reads and lists each CDR3 protein once. The table lists about 28,000 distinct CDR3 sequences, with roughly 10% in the top ten. Sequencing was performed on memory CD8+ T cells from blood. The receptors come from a human donor in good health. Some clones in this sample may be carry-over from other donors' samples.

The CDR3: CVTGVPVASTDTQYF. The chain is built from TRBV6-6 and TRBJ2-3; TCRdb reports TRBD1, a call that lacks DNA to check it against. This CDR3 is built from 15 residues. The germline gives CDR1 MNHNY, CDR2 SVGAGI (reference sequence).

This clonotype is medium-sized by frequency. The chain couples TRBV7-9 to TRBJ2-1; with no DNA, the TCRdb D assignment of TRBD1 cannot be verified. This CDR3 comprises 16 residues. CDR1 and CDR2 (germline): SEHNR, FQNEAQ (reference sequence). The chain's CDR3 is CASSGFHGTLYNEQFF.

The chain employs TRBV4-3 and TRBJ2-1; the D gene TCRdb calls, TRBD2, cannot be checked with no DNA. Germline values: CDR1 LGHNA, CDR2 YSLEER. The length of the CDR3 is 14 residues. This CDR3 reads CASSQGLAGDEQFF.

The chain is built from TRBV11-2 and TRBJ1-1. The CDR3 runs 15 residues. CDR1 is SGHAT, CDR2 FQNNGV, per germline. The CDR3: CASGPAGGLNTEAFF.

The chain links TRBV14 to TRBJ1-2; absent DNA, TCRdb's TRBD1 call cannot be checked. Germline V gene data show CDR1 as SGHDN and CDR2 as FVKESK. CDR3 length: 15 residues. CDR3 in amino acids: CASSFTGDFAYGYTF.

This clonotype shows up as medium-sized by frequency. The CDR3 sequence: CASSLNPGTSGLTYEQYF. The chain employs TRBV11-2 and TRBJ2-7; without DNA, the TCRdb call of TRBD2 cannot be checked. The CDR3 has 18 residues. CDR1 and CDR2 (germline): SGHAT, FQNNGV.

The chain couples TRBV9 to TRBJ2-2; TCRdb proposes TRBD1, but this gene call is untestable without DNA. Germline V CDR1 and CDR2: SGDLS, YYNGEE. This CDR3 is built from 17 residues. This chain's CDR3 is CASSDPATGLWPGELFF.

CDR3 loop: CASSLYRVGYEQYF. The J gene is TRBJ2-7, the V gene TRBV7-2; TCRdb indicates TRBD1, and absent DNA this call remains unverified. The length of the CDR3 is 14 residues. Germline V CDR1 and CDR2: SGHTA, FQGNSA.

The J gene is TRBJ2-7, the V gene TRBV14. Germline V CDR1 and CDR2: SGHDN, FVKESK. This CDR3 spans 14 amino acids. The CDR3 spells CASSQGGGTYEQYF. Full variable domain (missing parts from reference TRBV14 and TRBJ2-7): EAGVTQFPSHSVIEKGQTVTLRCDPISGHDNLYWYRRVMGKEIKFLLHFVKESKQDESGMPNNRFLAERTGGTYSTLKVQPAELEDSGVYFCASSQGGGTYEQYFGPGTRLTVT.

The chain recombines TRBV28 with TRBJ1-1. The CDR3 has 14 residues. CDR1 and CDR2 (germline): MDHEN, SYDVKM. The CDR3 reads CASSGRPNRSEAFF.

CDR3: CSVETSGTTYEQYF. The rearrangement joins TRBV29-1 to TRBJ2-7; with no DNA, the TCRdb D assignment of TRBD2 cannot be verified. Germline V gives CDR1 SQVTM, CDR2 ANQGSEA. This CDR3 region has 14 residues.

This chain uses TRBV6-2 or TRBV6-3 with TRBJ2-2; TCRdb proposes TRBD1, but this gene call is untestable without DNA. The CDR3 runs to 15 residues. Germline V gene data show CDR1 as MNHEY and CDR2 as SVGEGT. CDR3 protein: CASSYVSGGPGELFF.

CDR3 protein: CASSDHSRTQETQYF. The chain links TRBV2 to TRBJ2-5; TCRdb proposes TRBD1, but this gene call is untestable without DNA. Per the germline V gene, CDR1 is SNHLY and CDR2 is FYNNEI. This CDR3 contains 15 residues.

The chain's CDR3 is CASSQGLAVSYEQYF. The chain has TRBV14 and TRBJ2-7; the D gene TCRdb calls, TRBD2, cannot be checked with no DNA. The CDR3 has 15 residues. Germline CDR1 reads SGHDN; CDR2 reads FVKESK.

The chain carries TRBV20-1 and TRBJ1-3. The germline V gene has CDR1 DFQATT and CDR2 SNEGSKA (reference sequence). The length of the CDR3 is 14 residues. CDR3 residues: CSAILPSSGNTIYF.